One and the same sample provided the 29 T cell receptor beta chains below, sequenced in a study of blood T cell repertoires in COVID-19. Only in-frame clones appear in the TCRdb table, and some are missing; sequencing was by immunoSEQ multiplex PCR. The sample includes roughly 160,000 clones, about 85% of them seen just once. What was sequenced was peripheral blood. All receptors derive from an elderly man with COVID-19, enrolled during active disease.

The CDR3 protein is CASSTRTGDNQPQHF. Written as DNA, the CDR3 is TGTGCCAGCAGTACCCGGACAGGAGATAATCAGCCCCAGCATTTT. The rearrangement links TRBV6-5 to TRBJ1-5, with TRBD1 matching over 7 bases. In germline, CDR1 is MNHEY, CDR2 SVGAGI. This CDR3 is 15 amino acids long. V was pared by 5 bases and J by 4 bases, with 8 bases of the junction left unmatched.

J is TRBJ2-7 and V is TRBV10-3; 8 bases map to TRBD1. Trimming removed 6 bases from V and 3 bases from J; junction bases left unmatched: 4. Germline V gene lookup returns CDR1 ENHRY and CDR2 SYGVKD. The CDR3 contains 13 residues. Here the CDR3 reads CAIREGTGYEQYF. The DNA of the CDR3 is TGTGCCATCAGGGAGGGGACAGGCTACGAGCAGTACTTC.

This chain connects TRBV7-9 to TRBJ1-2, with 8 bases matching TRBD1. Germline V gene lookup returns CDR1 SEHNR and CDR2 FQNEAQ (reference sequence). Unmatched junction bases numbered 1, after V lost 1 base and J lost 6 bases. This CDR3 contains 13 residues. DNA of the CDR3: TGTGCCAGCAGCTTAGAACAGGGGGATGGCTACACCTTC. Amino acid sequence: CASSLEQGDGYTF.

The chain links TRBV12-5 to TRBJ1-1, with D unclear. The CDR3 is 15 amino acids. V was shortened by 2 bases and J by 0 bases, with 10 bases between the two germline ends. Germline CDR1 reads LGHNT; CDR2 reads FRNRAP. CDR3 nucleotides: TGTGCTAGTGGTTTGTCTCGGGGAATGAACACTGAAGCTTTCTTT. Translation gives CASGLSRGMNTEAFF.

The chain uses TRBV6-1 and TRBJ2-7, with 10 bases aligning to TRBD2. The J segment lost 2 bases and the V segment lost 0 bases, leaving 1 base of the junction unmatched. The germline V gene encodes CDR1 MNHNS and CDR2 SASEGT. CDR3 length equals 15 residues. CDR3 sequence (DNA): TGTGCCAGCAGTGAAGCTAGCGGGGGGCCCTACGAGCAGTACTTC. Translating it yields CASSEASGGPYEQYF.

This sequence joins TRBV15 and TRBJ2-7; 9 positions agree with TRBD1. CDR3 length: 17 residues. The germline CDR1 and CDR2 sequences are LNHNV and YYDKDF (reference sequence). The V segment lost 2 bases and the J segment 1 base; nucleotides outside the gene matches: 9. CDR3 bases: TGTGCCACCAGCAGAAGGTTACAGGGGGCCTCTTCCTACGAGCAGTACTTC. Encoded protein: CATSRRLQGASSYEQYF.

The V and J genes are TRBV11-3 and TRBJ2-7; D unresolved. The CDR3 is 13 amino acids. Germline CDR1 reads SGHNT; CDR2 reads YENEEA. V was shortened by 1 base and J by 4 bases, with 8 bases between the two germline ends. CDR3 DNA sequence: TGTGCCAGCAGCTTAGGGGCGCTATACGAGCAGTACTTC. Its translation is CASSLGALYEQYF.

The rearrangement joins TRBV11-2 to TRBJ2-5; TRBD2 might be the D (5 bases). The V gene lost 8 bases and the J gene lost 2 bases, with 15 bases spanning the gap. Germline-derived CDR1 and CDR2 are SGHAT and FQNNGV. The CDR3 consists of 14 residues. CDR3 region: CASGLGSPQETQYF. The CDR3 DNA sequence: TGTGCCAGCGGACTGGGCAGTCCACAAGAGACCCAGTACTTC. Filled out from reference TRBV11-2 and TRBJ2-5, the complete variable domain reads EAGVAQSPRYKIIEKRQSVAFWCNPISGHATLYWYQQILGQGPKLLIQFQNNGVVDDSQLPKDRFSAERLKGVDSTLKIQPAKLEDSAVYLCASGLGSPQETQYFGPGTRLLVL.

V and J are TRBV3-1 (or the pseudogene TRBV3-2) and TRBJ1-1, with 7 bases matching TRBD1. V lost 3 bases to trimming and J lost 3 bases; unmatched junction nucleotides: 13. The length of the CDR3 is 17 residues. Germline-derived CDR1 and CDR2 are LGHDT and YNNKEL (reference sequence). The DNA for the CDR3 is TGTGCCAGCAGCCAGGAGATTACAGGGGCGGCGGACACTGAAGCTTTCTTT. It is translated as CASSQEITGAADTEAFF.

The chain recombines TRBV5-5 with TRBJ2-5; the match to TRBD1 covers 7 bases. Germline values: CDR1 SGHKS, CDR2 YYEKEE (reference sequence). The junction had 12 bases not matched to a gene; V was cut back by 5 bases and J by 8 bases. The CDR3 runs 14 residues. The CDR3, as DNA: TGTGCCAGCAGGGGGACAGACAAAGGCTATACCCAGTACTTC. Amino acid sequence: CASRGTDKGYTQYF.

For the CDR3, the DNA is TGTGCCACCAGCAGAGAGTTGGCTGATCAGCCCCAGCATTTT. Translating gives CATSRELADQPQHF. The chain carries TRBV15 and TRBJ1-5; D is ambiguous. The germline V gene has CDR1 LNHNV and CDR2 YYDKDF (reference sequence). CDR3 length equals 14 residues. Trimming left V 0 bases short and J 5 bases short, with 8 bases between.

The genes are TRBV6-1 and TRBJ2-7, with D uncertain. From germline, CDR1 is MNHNS and CDR2 SASEGT. Trimming took off 3 bases at V and 3 bases at J, with 9 bases between the two ends. The length of the CDR3 is 13 residues. CDR3 amino acids: CASSDAAFYEQYF. DNA of the CDR3: TGTGCCAGCAGTGACGCGGCTTTCTACGAGCAGTACTTC.

The rearrangement links TRBV7-9 to TRBJ2-5, with TRBD2 identical over 9 bases. V was pared by 5 bases and J by 2 bases, with 18 bases of the junction left unmatched. The CDR3 covers 19 residues. In germline, CDR1 is SEHNR, CDR2 FQNEAQ (reference sequence). The CDR3 protein is CASSRSGFRSGGTQETQYF. The DNA for the CDR3 is TGTGCCAGCAGCCGCTCGGGGTTTAGAAGCGGGGGGACTCAAGAGACCCAGTACTTC. The full variable domain, completed using reference TRBV7-9 and TRBJ2-5, is DTGVSQNPRHKITKRGQNVTFRCDPISEHNRLYWYRQTLGQGPEFLTYFQNEAQLEKSRLLSDRFSAERPKGSFSTLEIQRTEQGDSAMYLCASSRSGFRSGGTQETQYFGPGTRLLVL.

V usage is TRBV7-2 and J usage is TRBJ1-2, with a weak D call TRBD1 (6 bases). CDR1 is SGHTA, CDR2 FQGNSA, per germline. V gave up 4 bases and J gave up 5 bases, with 17 bases separating them. The CDR3 contains 15 residues. The CDR3 DNA follows: TGTGCCAGCAGCTCAAGGACAGAGCCCCGTTATGGCTACACCTTC. As protein: CASSSRTEPRYGYTF. The full variable domain, with the rest looked up from reference TRBV7-2 and TRBJ1-2, is GAGVSQSPSNKVTEKGKDVELRCDPISGHTALYWYRQSLGQGLEFLIYFQGNSAPDKSGLPSDRFSAERTGGSVSTLTIQRTQQEDSAVYLCASSSRTEPRYGYTFGSGTRLTVV.

The V gene is TRBV7-2, the J gene TRBJ1-1; D unresolved. V shed 2 bases and J shed 1 base, with 2 bases lying between them. The CDR3 extends over 12 amino acids. Per germline, CDR1 SGHTA and CDR2 FQGNSA. The CDR3 reads CASSLQNTEAFF. As DNA, the CDR3 is TGTGCCAGCAGCTTACAGAACACTGAAGCTTTCTTT.

V and J are TRBV5-1 and TRBJ1-5; D might be TRBD1 (6 bases). Per the germline V gene, CDR1 is SGHRS and CDR2 is YFSETQ. The CDR3 has 17 residues. V was trimmed by 0 bases and J by 0 bases, leaving 13 bases between them. This CDR3 is CASSLEDSPYSNQPQHF. CDR3 DNA sequence: TGCGCCAGCAGCTTGGAGGACAGTCCTTATAGCAATCAGCCCCAGCATTTT. The variable domain in full, with the rest retrieved from reference TRBV5-1 and TRBJ1-5, is KAGVTQTPRYLIKTRGQQVTLSCSPISGHRSVSWYQQTPGQGLQFLFEYFSETQRNKGNFPGRFSGRQFSNSRSEMNVSTLELGDSALYLCASSLEDSPYSNQPQHFGDGTRLSIL.

The gene calls are TRBV2 and TRBJ1-6; TRBD1 might be the D (6 bases). V shed 11 bases and J shed 8 bases, with 25 bases lying between them. The CDR3 length is 16 residues. Per the germline V gene, CDR1 is SNHLY and CDR2 is FYNNEI. The CDR3 nucleotides are TGTGCCCGCAAGAACACTGGGGGGGGGCTGGATTCACCCCTCCACTTT. The encoded protein is CARKNTGGGLDSPLHF.

The chain joins TRBV18 to TRBJ2-3; D is unresolved. V lost 4 bases to trimming and J lost 3 bases, with 11 bases between them. The CDR3 loop spans 14 amino acids. Germline loops: CDR1 KGHSH, CDR2 LQKENI. As DNA, the CDR3 is TGTGCCAGCTCACTCTCGGGTTTTACAGATACGCAGTATTTT. It codes for CASSLSGFTDTQYF.

The chain has TRBV2 and TRBJ1-1; 8 nucleotides line up with TRBD1. This CDR3 region has 14 residues. Germline CDR1 SNHLY, CDR2 FYNNEI. J was trimmed by 4 bases and V by 6 bases; bases with no gene match: 7. CDR3 DNA: TGTGCCAGCAGCCCAGGGGGCCCCGGCACTGAAGCTTTCTTT. This sequence encodes CASSPGGPGTEAFF.

J is TRBJ2-3 and V is TRBV10-3, with 7 bases identical to TRBD2. Germline trimming cut 0 bases from V and 6 bases from J; bases unmatched to any gene: 3. Germline CDR1 reads ENHRY; CDR2 reads SYGVKD. The CDR3 has 14 residues. The DNA of the CDR3 is TGTGCCATCAGTGAGTCAAGGGGAGGGGATACGCAGTATTTT. It specifies CAISESRGGDTQYF.

This clone has just one count. The chain is built from TRBV7-9 and TRBJ1-1; D not resolved. The CDR3 has 12 residues. The germline V and J ends were trimmed by 4 bases and 1 base, with 4 bases remaining between them. Looked up from germline, CDR1 is SEHNR and CDR2 is FQNEAQ (reference sequence). The CDR3 coding sequence is TGTGCCAGCAGCTACAAGAACACTGAAGCTTTCTTT. Residues: CASSYKNTEAFF.

The rearrangement joins TRBV4-2 to TRBJ2-7; D may be TRBD1 (5 bases). The V gene's germline CDR1 is LGHNA and CDR2 YNFKEQ. V was pared by 0 bases and J by 2 bases, with 14 bases between. This CDR3 is 16 amino acids long. The chain's CDR3 is CASSQDKGHPAYEQYF. The CDR3 nucleotides read TGTGCCAGCAGCCAAGATAAGGGGCACCCCGCCTACGAGCAGTACTTC.

Only a few counts were recorded for this clone. The chain joins TRBV6-5 to TRBJ1-1; 9 bases are a match to TRBD1. The length of the CDR3 is 14 residues. The germline CDR1 and CDR2 sequences are MNHEY and SVGAGI. Trimming cost V 6 bases and J 6 bases; bases outside gene matches: 8. Here the CDR3 reads CASRHRGPGAEAFF. DNA for the CDR3: TGTGCCAGCAGGCACAGGGGGCCAGGCGCTGAAGCTTTCTTT.

This chain connects TRBV19 to TRBJ1-2; 9 nucleotides line up with TRBD1. CDR1 is LNHDA, CDR2 SQIVND, per germline (reference sequence). V shed 4 bases, J shed 7 bases, and the junction held 7 bases outside the gene matches. The CDR3 consists of 14 residues. The CDR3 reads CASSTPTGGGGYTF. The CDR3 DNA reads TGTGCCAGTAGTACCCCGACAGGGGGTGGTGGCTACACCTTC.

The chain recombines TRBV7-6 with TRBJ1-3; the D is unclear. The CDR3 runs to 15 residues. The germline V gene has CDR1 SGHVS and CDR2 FNYEAQ. With 4 bases removed from V and 0 bases from J, the gap between germline ends came to 10 bases. The CDR3 DNA reads TGTGCCAGCAGCTCATCAGTTCTCTCTGGAAACACCATATATTTT. Its translation: CASSSSVLSGNTIYF.

The rearrangement uses TRBV7-8 and TRBJ1-3, with D possibly matching TRBD1 (5 bases). V was clipped by 1 base and J by 2 bases, with 9 bases between them. Germline values: CDR1 SGHVS, CDR2 FQNEAQ. The CDR3 runs to 15 residues. The DNA for the CDR3 is TGTGCCAGCAGCTTAGTTGGAGGGGCTGGAAACACCATATATTTT. Protein sequence: CASSLVGGAGNTIYF.

The chain combines TRBV6-5 with TRBJ2-1; D is possibly TRBD1 (7 bases). Germline CDR1 MNHEY, CDR2 SVGAGI. Trimming shortened V by 0 bases and J by 9 bases, and 12 bases separated the two germline ends. This CDR3 has 14 amino acids. In DNA form, the CDR3 reads TGTGCCAGCAGTTACTCCAGGGGGGCCGTTGAGCAGTTCTTC. Translation gives CASSYSRGAVEQFF.

The chain recombines TRBV19 with TRBJ2-1; D not resolved. The CDR3 is 15 residues long. Trimming left V 5 bases short and J 4 bases short, with 15 bases between. The germline V gene encodes CDR1 LNHDA and CDR2 SQIVND (reference sequence). The CDR3 spells CASSSSWALYNEQFF. Written as DNA, the CDR3 is TGTGCCAGTAGTTCCTCCTGGGCCCTTTACAATGAGCAGTTCTTC.

The chain combines TRBV7-2 with TRBJ2-2, with TRBD2 as a possible D gene (5 bases). The CDR3 sequence is 15 residues long. V lost 2 bases and J lost 6, with 13 bases in between. Germline lookup yields CDR1 SGHTA and CDR2 FQGNSA. Here the CDR3 reads CASSLQTGWAGELFF. The CDR3 coding sequence is TGTGCCAGCAGCTTACAGACGGGGTGGGCCGGGGAGCTGTTTTTT.